The following is a TCR beta chain sequence with its context. V lost 8 bases to trimming and J lost 3 bases; unmatched junction nucleotides: 2. This CDR3 contains 12 residues. The germline CDR1 and CDR2 sequences are MNHNS and SASEGT. From RNA, the CDR3 regions of TCR beta chains were amplified and sequenced. RT-PCR with HTBI primers came first, then second-round multiplex PCR. Using its own MiXCR run on the multiplex PCR reads, TCRdb lists one record per CDR3 protein. The sample carries some 410,000 distinct CDR3 sequences, 21% recorded once. This record comes from a study of Graves' ophthalmopathy and Graves' hyperthyroidism.

Sequencing was done on a sample of peripheral blood. V is TRBV6-1 and J is TRBJ1-1, with 8 nucleotides matching TRBD1. This TCR derives from a woman between 18 and 29 years old with stable Graves' hyperthyroidism. This CDR3 reads CASQGADTEAFF. Here the CDR3 DNA reads TGTGCCAGCCAGGGGGCAGACACTGAAGCTTTCTTT.